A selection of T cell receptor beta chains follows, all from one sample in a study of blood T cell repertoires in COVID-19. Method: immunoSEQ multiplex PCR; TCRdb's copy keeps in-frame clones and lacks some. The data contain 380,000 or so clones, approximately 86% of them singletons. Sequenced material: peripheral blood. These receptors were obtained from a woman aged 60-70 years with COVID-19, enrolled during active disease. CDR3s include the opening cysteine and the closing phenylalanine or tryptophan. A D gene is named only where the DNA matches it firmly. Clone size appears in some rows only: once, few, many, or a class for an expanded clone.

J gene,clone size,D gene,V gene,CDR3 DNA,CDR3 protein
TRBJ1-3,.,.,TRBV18,TGTGCCAGCTCACCCCAGACCGTAGCGGGTGGAAACACCATATATTTT,CASSPQTVAGGNTIYF
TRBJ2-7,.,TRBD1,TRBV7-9,TGTGCCAGCAGCACAGGGGGCTGGCACGAGCAGTACTTC,CASSTGGWHEQYF
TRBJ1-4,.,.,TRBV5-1,TGCGCCAGCAGTGTCGGAGGGGCAACCGAAAAACTGTTTTTT,CASSVGGATEKLFF
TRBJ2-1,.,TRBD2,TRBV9,TGTGCCAGCAGCGTAGAACCGGGACTAGCGGGCTACAATGAGCAGTTCTTC,CASSVEPGLAGYNEQFF
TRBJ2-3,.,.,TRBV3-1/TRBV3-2,TGTGCCAGCAGCCAAGGAGTGGTCATAAGCACAGATACGCAGTATTTT,CASSQGVVISTDTQYF
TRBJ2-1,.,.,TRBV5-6,TGTGCCAGCAGCTTGGCCCAGAGGGAGCAGTTCTTC,CASSLAQREQFF
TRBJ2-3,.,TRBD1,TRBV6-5,TGTGCCAGCAGGAGGGGGCCCGGCACAGATACGCAGTATTTT,CASRRGPGTDTQYF
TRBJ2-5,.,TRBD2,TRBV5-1,TGCGCCAGCAGGAGTGGGGCGGGGGAAGAGACCCAGTACTTC,CASRSGAGEETQYF
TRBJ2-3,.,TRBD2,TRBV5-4,TGTGCCAGCAGCTTGAAGCTAGCGGGGGGGACAGATACGCAGTATTTT,CASSLKLAGGTDTQYF
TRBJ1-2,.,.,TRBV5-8,TGTGCCAGCAGCCGCGGGGCGGAAAACTATGGCTACACCTTC,CASSRGAENYGYTF
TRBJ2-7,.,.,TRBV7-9,TGTGCCAGCAGCTTAAAAAGGGGTGGAGAGCAGTACTTC,CASSLKRGGEQYF
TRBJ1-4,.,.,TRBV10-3,TGTGCCATCTCTGACACCGCAACTAATGAAAAACTGTTTTTT,CAISDTATNEKLFF
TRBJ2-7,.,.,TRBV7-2,TGTGCCAGCAGCTTAGGGGGCAGGGACGAGCAGTACTTC,CASSLGGRDEQYF
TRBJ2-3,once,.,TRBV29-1,TGCAGCGTTGTAGCCGTGAGCACAGATACGCAGTATTTT,CSVVAVSTDTQYF
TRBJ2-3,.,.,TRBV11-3,TGTGCCAGCAGCTTAGGACAGACAGATACGCAGTATTTT,CASSLGQTDTQYF
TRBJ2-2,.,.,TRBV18,TGTGCCAGCTCACCCTTTAGTGTCAACACCGGGGAGCTGTTTTTT,CASSPFSVNTGELFF
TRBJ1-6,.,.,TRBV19,TGTGCCAGTAGTTCTTTCGGCAGGGCGGATTCACCCCTCCACTTT,CASSSFGRADSPLHF
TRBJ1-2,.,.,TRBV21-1,TGTGCCAGCAGCAAAATAGTTTCGGTGGAGACAGGACACTATGGCTACACCTTC,CASSKIVSVETGHYGYTF
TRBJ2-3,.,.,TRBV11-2,TGTGCCAGCAGCTTTCGGGGGTCAGATACGCAGTATTTT,CASSFRGSDTQYF
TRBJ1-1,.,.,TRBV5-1,TGCGCCAGCAGCTTGGCGACGGCTTCGGGCACTGAAGCTTTCTTT,CASSLATASGTEAFF
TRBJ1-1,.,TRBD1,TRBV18,TGTGCCAGCTCACCGGATGGACAGGGCACGGGAGCTTTCTTT,CASSPDGQGTGAFF
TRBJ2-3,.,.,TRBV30,TGTGCCTGGAGTGTGAGTAGCGCGCAGTATTTT,CAWSVSSAQYF
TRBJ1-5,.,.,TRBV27,TGTGCCAGCAGTTGGGCAGAGAATCAGCCCCAGCATTTT,CASSWAENQPQHF
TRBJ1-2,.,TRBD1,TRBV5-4,TGTGCCAGCAGGCCCGGGACAGGGGGATATGGCTACACCTTC,CASRPGTGGYGYTF
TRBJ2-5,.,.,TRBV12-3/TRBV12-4,TGTGCCAGCAGTTTTCGTCAGAAAGAGACCCAGTACTTC,CASSFRQKETQYF
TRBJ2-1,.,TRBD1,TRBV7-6,TGTGCCAGCAGCTTAGGGGACAGGGTATGGAATGAGCAGTTCTTC,CASSLGDRVWNEQFF
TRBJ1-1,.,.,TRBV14,TGTGCCAGCAGCACAGGTTTGAACACTGAAGCTTTCTTT,CASSTGLNTEAFF
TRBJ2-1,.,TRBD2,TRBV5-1,TGCGCCAGCAGCAACCCGGCGGGGGGCTCCTACAATGAGCAGTTCTTC,CASSNPAGGSYNEQFF
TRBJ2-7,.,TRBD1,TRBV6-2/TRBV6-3,TGTGCCAGCAGTTACAGGACAGGGTACTACGAGCAGTACTTC,CASSYRTGYYEQYF
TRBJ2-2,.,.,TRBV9,TGTGCCACCCGAGGGAGCACCGGGGAGCTGTTTTTT,CATRGSTGELFF
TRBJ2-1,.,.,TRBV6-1,TGTGCCAGCAGAGAAAAAAAGACTTTGCCCTACAATGAGCAGTTCTTC,CASREKKTLPYNEQFF
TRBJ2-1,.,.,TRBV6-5,TGTGCCAGCAGTTCGGCGGGCAGTGGCTACAATGAGCAGTTCTTC,CASSSAGSGYNEQFF
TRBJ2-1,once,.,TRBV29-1,TGCAGCGCTACAGGTCCGAGCTCCTACAATGAGCAGTTCTTC,CSATGPSSYNEQFF
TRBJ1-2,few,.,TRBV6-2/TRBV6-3,TGTGCCAGCAGTTACTCCGGTGGCTATGGCTACACCTTC,CASSYSGGYGYTF
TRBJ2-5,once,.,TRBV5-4,TGTGCCAGCAGCTTGGGCACGGCGAGGGAGACCCAGTACTTC,CASSLGTARETQYF
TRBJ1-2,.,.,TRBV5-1,TGCGCCAGCAGCTTGAGTCGACAGGCCCTCTATGGCTACACCTTC,CASSLSRQALYGYTF
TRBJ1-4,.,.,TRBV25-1,TGTGCCAGCAGTGACCCTGGGAGAGGTGAAAAACTGTTTTTT,CASSDPGRGEKLFF
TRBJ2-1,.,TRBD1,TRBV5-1,TGCGCCAGCAGCTTACCAGGGGGCAATGAGCAGTTCTTC,CASSLPGGNEQFF
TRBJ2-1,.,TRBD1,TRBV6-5,TGTGCCAGCGATCCGGGACAGGTTCGGAATGAGCAGTTCTTC,CASDPGQVRNEQFF
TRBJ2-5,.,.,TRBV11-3,TGTGCCAGCAGCTTAGGAACGGAGGCGGAGACCCAGTACTTC,CASSLGTEAETQYF
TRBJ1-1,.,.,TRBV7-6,TGTGCCAGCAGCGCGAAGGGGGGGGGCGCGAACACTGAAGCTTTCTTT,CASSAKGGGANTEAFF
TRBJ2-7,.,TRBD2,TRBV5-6,TGTGCCAGCAGCTTGGAAGGCGGGGGGGCCTACGAGCAGTACTTC,CASSLEGGGAYEQYF
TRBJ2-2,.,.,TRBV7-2,TGTGCCAGCAGGAGCGTGTTAGAAAACACCGGGGAGCTGTTTTTT,CASRSVLENTGELFF
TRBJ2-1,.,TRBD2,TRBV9,TGTGCCAGCAGCGAGCCCTCTGAGCGGGGGGGGCGGAATGAGCAGTTCTTC,CASSEPSERGGRNEQFF
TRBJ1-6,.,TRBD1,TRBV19,TGTGCCTCCTGTCCGACAGGGATGGGTAATTCACCCCTCCACTTT,CASCPTGMGNSPLHF
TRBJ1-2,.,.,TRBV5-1,TGCGCCAGCAGCTTACAGGGTGGACCTGGGGCTAACTATGGCTACACCTTC,CASSLQGGPGANYGYTF
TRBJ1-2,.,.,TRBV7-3,TGTGCCAGCAGCCTAGACAGTCACGCTAACTATGGCTACACCTTC,CASSLDSHANYGYTF
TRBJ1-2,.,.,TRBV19,TGTGCCAGTAGTCGCGGAAGAACTGGCTACACCTTC,CASSRGRTGYTF
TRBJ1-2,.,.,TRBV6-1,TGTGCCAGCAGTGAAGGAGCGTCAGCTACTTACTATGGCTACACCTTC,CASSEGASATYYGYTF
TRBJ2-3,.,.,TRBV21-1,TGTGCCAGCAGCAAAAGGGGACTAGCGGAGACAGATACGCAGTATTTT,CASSKRGLAETDTQYF
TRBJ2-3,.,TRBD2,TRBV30,TGTGCCTGGAGCCCGGGACTAGCGGGGTGGGCAGATACGCAGTATTTT,CAWSPGLAGWADTQYF
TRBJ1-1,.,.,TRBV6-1,TGTGCCAGCAGTGACAGGTCCCTGAACACTGAAGCTTTCTTT,CASSDRSLNTEAFF
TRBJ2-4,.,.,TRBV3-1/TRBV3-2,TGTGCCAGCAGCCTAGAGCGCGGTTACATTCAGTACTTC,CASSLERGYIQYF
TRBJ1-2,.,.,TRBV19,TGTGCCAGTAGCCAACTCGGGGGAGGCTACACCTTC,CASSQLGGGYTF
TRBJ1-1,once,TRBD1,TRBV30,TGTGCCTGGAGTAAAAGCTGGGGACAGGGGACGAACACTGAAGCTTTCTTT,CAWSKSWGQGTNTEAFF
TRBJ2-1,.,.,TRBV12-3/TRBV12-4,TGTGCCAGCAGACGGACTGCCTACAATGAGCAGTTCTTC,CASRRTAYNEQFF
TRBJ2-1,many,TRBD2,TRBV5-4,TGTGCCAGCAGCCCGAATCTCCCCAGCGGGAGCTCCTACAATGAGCAGTTCTTC,CASSPNLPSGSSYNEQFF
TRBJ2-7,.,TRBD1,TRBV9,TGTGCCAGCAGCTTATTCTCGGACAGGCTACTTGGTCTCCACGAGCAGTACTTC,CASSLFSDRLLGLHEQYF
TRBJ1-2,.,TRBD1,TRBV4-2,TGTGCCAGCAGCCAAGAGGACAGGGCAGGGTACTATGGCTACACCTTC,CASSQEDRAGYYGYTF
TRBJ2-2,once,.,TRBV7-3,TGTGCCAGCAGCCCCCTGGGACAGAACACCGGGGAGCTGTTTTTT,CASSPLGQNTGELFF